These T cell receptor beta chains were read from a single sample in a study of identical twins. TCRdb re-called the 5' RACE reads through MiXCR, storing one row per CDR3 protein. The sample consists of hundreds of thousands of distinct CDR3 sequences, about 24% of them appearing once. The sample was also reused in another study, on T cells expressing NK-cell markers.

What was sequenced was CD4+ T cells sorted from blood. These receptors all come from a woman in her late teens or twenties in good health. The CDR3 runs from the conserved cysteine through the conserved F or W. A D gene is named only where the DNA matches it firmly. Clone size is given for some rows only: seen once, a few or many times, or a class if the clone is expanded.

d_gene,v_gene,j_gene,abundance,len,CDR3nt,CDR3aa
.,TRBV5-5,TRBJ1-1,.,14,TGTGCCAGCAGCTCGTCCACGGCGAACACTGAAGCTTTCTTT,CASSSSTANTEAFF
.,TRBV4-3,TRBJ2-1,.,14,TGCGCCAGCAGCCAAGATAGGTCCCACAATGAGCAGTTCTTC,CASSQDRSHNEQFF
TRBD2,TRBV4-2,TRBJ2-2,.,15,TGTGCCAGCAGCCAAGACCGGGGGGGCCCCGGGGAGCTGTTTTTT,CASSQDRGGPGELFF
.,TRBV5-6,TRBJ2-7,.,12,TGTGCCAGCAGCACGGGACTTGAAGCGCAGTACTTC,CASSTGLEAQYF
.,TRBV5-1,TRBJ2-1,.,15,TGCGCCAGCAGCTGGGGCCCAGAGGCTGTGAATGAGCAGTTCTTC,CASSWGPEAVNEQFF
TRBD2,TRBV3-1,TRBJ2-3,.,14,TGTGCCAGCAGCCAAGGCGGGGGGGCCTCTCCGCAGTATTTT,CASSQGGGASPQYF
.,TRBV14,TRBJ2-7,few,14,TGTGCCAGCAGCCGACTAACAGGGAGGTACGAGCAGTACTTC,CASSRLTGRYEQYF
.,TRBV5-1,TRBJ1-1,.,12,TGCGCCAGCCGCGCAGGTAACCTTGAAGCTTTCTTT,CASRAGNLEAFF
TRBD1,TRBV10-1,TRBJ2-7,few,14,TGCGCCAGCAGACCCGGGACAGGTCCCTACGAGCAGTACTTC,CASRPGTGPYEQYF
.,TRBV6-2/TRBV6-3,TRBJ1-1,.,15,TGTGCCAGCAGTTACTCAAGGTTAACGGGCACTGAAGCTTTCTTT,CASSYSRLTGTEAFF
.,TRBV5-1,TRBJ2-1,.,12,TGCGCCAGCAGCTTGAGGGTGCATGAGCAGTTCTTC,CASSLRVHEQFF
TRBD2,TRBV5-1,TRBJ2-1,few,18,TGCGCCAGCAGCTTGGAACTAGCGGGAGGGCCCGCCTCCAATGAGCAGTTCTTC,CASSLELAGGPASNEQFF
.,TRBV7-9,TRBJ1-1,.,15,TGTGCCAGCAGCTTAGTACCGAATAGGGACACTGAAGCTTTCTTT,CASSLVPNRDTEAFF
TRBD2,TRBV10-3,TRBJ2-1,.,17,TGTGCCATCAGCTCTTCGGAGACTAGCGGGAATTACAATGAGCAGTTCTTC,CAISSSETSGNYNEQFF
.,TRBV14,TRBJ2-7,few,13,TGTGCCAGCAGCCGACTGAGTTCCTACGAGCAGTACTTC,CASSRLSSYEQYF
.,TRBV29-1,TRBJ2-3,few,14,TGCAGCGTTGATAGCGGTACTAGCACAGATACGCAGTATTTT,CSVDSGTSTDTQYF
TRBD2,TRBV5-5,TRBJ2-7,few,16,TGTGCCAGCAGCAGAACCGGGACTAGCGATTACTACGAGCAGTACTTC,CASSRTGTSDYYEQYF